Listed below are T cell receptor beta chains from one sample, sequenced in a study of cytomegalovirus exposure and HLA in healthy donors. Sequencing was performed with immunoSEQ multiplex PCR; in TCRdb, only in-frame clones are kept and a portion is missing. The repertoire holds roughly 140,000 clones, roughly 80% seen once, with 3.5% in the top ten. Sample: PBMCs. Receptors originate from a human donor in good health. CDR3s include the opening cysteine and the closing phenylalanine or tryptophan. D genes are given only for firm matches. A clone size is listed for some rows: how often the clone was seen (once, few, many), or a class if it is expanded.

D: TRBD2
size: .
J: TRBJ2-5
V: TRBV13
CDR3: CASSLEWGTSGPQETQYF
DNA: TGTGCCAGCAGCCTAGAGTGGGGGACTAGCGGTCCTCAAGAGACCCAGTACTTC

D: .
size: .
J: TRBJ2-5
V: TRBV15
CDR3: CATSRDVSPQETQYF
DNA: TGTGCCACCAGCAGAGATGTAAGCCCCCAAGAGACCCAGTACTTC

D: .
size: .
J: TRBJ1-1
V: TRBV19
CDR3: CASSIGSVTEAFF
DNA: TGTGCCAGTAGTATTGGAAGCGTCACTGAAGCTTTCTTT

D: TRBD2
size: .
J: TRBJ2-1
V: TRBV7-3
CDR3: CASSLLAGASYNEQFF
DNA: TGTGCCAGCAGCCTCCTAGCGGGAGCCTCCTACAATGAGCAGTTCTTC

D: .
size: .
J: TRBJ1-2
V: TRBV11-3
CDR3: CASSPSTGISYGYTF
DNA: TGTGCCAGCAGCCCATCGACAGGAATTTCCTATGGCTACACCTTC

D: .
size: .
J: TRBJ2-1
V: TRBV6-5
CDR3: CASSGASIYNEQFF
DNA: TGTGCCAGCAGTGGGGCTTCGATTTACAATGAGCAGTTCTTC

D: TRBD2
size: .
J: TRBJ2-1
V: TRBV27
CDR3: CASSLSGLSYNEQFF
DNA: TGTGCCAGCAGTTTATCGGGACTATCCTACAATGAGCAGTTCTTC

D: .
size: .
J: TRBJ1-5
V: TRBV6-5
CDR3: CASSRTVNQPQHF
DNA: TGTGCCAGCAGTCGGACAGTCAATCAGCCCCAGCATTTT

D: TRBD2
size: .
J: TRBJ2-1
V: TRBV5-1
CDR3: CASSPSSLAGSTSEQFF
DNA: TGCGCCAGCAGCCCATCAAGTCTAGCGGGAAGCACTTCTGAGCAGTTCTTC

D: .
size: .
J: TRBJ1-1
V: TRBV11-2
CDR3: CASSPLNSDSEAFF
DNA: TGTGCCAGCAGCCCCCTCAATTCAGATTCTGAAGCTTTCTTT

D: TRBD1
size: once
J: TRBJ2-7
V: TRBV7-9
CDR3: CASSQRFGTGANSYEQYF
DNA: TGTGCCAGCAGCCAGAGATTCGGGACAGGGGCTAATTCCTACGAGCAGTACTTC

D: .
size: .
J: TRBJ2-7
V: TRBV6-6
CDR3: CASIDRSYEQYF
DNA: TGTGCCAGCATCGACAGGTCCTACGAGCAGTACTTC

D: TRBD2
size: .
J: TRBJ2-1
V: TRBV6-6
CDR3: CASTVGLAGPYEQFF
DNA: TGTGCCAGCACCGTCGGACTAGCGGGGCCTTATGAGCAGTTCTTC

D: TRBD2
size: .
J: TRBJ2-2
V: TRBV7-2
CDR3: CASSFRSGGHTGELFF
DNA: TGTGCCAGCAGCTTCCGTAGCGGGGGACACACCGGGGAGCTGTTTTTT

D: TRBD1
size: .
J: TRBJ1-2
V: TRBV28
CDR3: CASSWGQGRSYGYTF
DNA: TGTGCCAGCAGCTGGGGACAGGGGCGAAGCTATGGCTACACCTTC

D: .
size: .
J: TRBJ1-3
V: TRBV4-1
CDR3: CASSQVFRGNTIYF
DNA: TGCGCCAGCAGCCAAGTTTTCAGAGGAAACACCATATATTTT